The 30 T cell receptor beta chains below all came from one sample that was sequenced in a study of shared clonotypes between healthy human individuals (TCRdb year 2020). The protocol used for the library was the immunoSEQ multiplex PCR assay. Drawn from immuneACCESS, this table holds only the in-frame rearrangements with V and J called that TCRdb kept. Clones are partly lost; checked studies trace under half to an unresolved V gene and leave the rest unexplained. The sample table holds approximately 2,000,000 clones, of which approximately 90% were seen once. 0.37% of the sample goes to the ten largest clones. The sample comprised naive CD4+ T cells from PBMCs. The cell subset or site label, read with the paper, signifies: CD45RA+ positively selected. The receptors originated from a young man in good health. Some clones in this sample may be carry-over from other donors' samples.

Turning to this clone: The same CDR3 can be traced to other DNA sequences in this sample. The chain carries TRBV7-2 and TRBJ2-4; perhaps TRBD2 as D (5 bases). Germline values: CDR1 SGHTA, CDR2 FQGNSA. V shed 2 bases and J shed 6 bases, with 11 bases lying between them. The CDR3 extends over 14 amino acids. CDR3 sequence reads: CASSLSPGGNIQYF. CDR3 nucleotides: TGTGCCAGCAGCTTATCCCCCGGAGGAAACATTCAGTACTTC.

This clone was seen just once. The chain uses TRBV30 and TRBJ1-5, with D possibly matching TRBD1 (5 bases). Germline loops: CDR1 GTSNPN, CDR2 SVGIG (reference sequence). This CDR3 has 16 residues. Trimming removed 3 bases at V and 5 bases at J, with 20 bases between. Written as DNA, the CDR3 is TGTGCCTGGAGCCTAGGGACCCTCGCGGGGCATCAGCCCCAGCATTTT. This encodes CAWSLGTLAGHQPQHF.

The CDR3 is CASSKSSYNEQFF. CDR3 DNA: TGTGCCAGCAGTAAGAGCTCCTACAATGAGCAGTTCTTC. The V call is TRBV2, the J call TRBJ2-1; no reliable D call. From germline, CDR1 is SNHLY and CDR2 FYNNEI. V was shortened by 5 bases and J by 0 bases, with 5 bases between the two germline ends. This CDR3 spans 13 amino acids.

The chain has TRBV28 and TRBJ2-1; 8 bases map to TRBD2. CDR1 MDHEN and CDR2 SYDVKM come from the germline V gene. J lost 2 bases, V lost 3 bases, and 9 bases had no gene match. CDR3 length equals 17 residues. The CDR3 sequence: CASSLIRLAGAYNEQFF. CDR3 in DNA: TGTGCCAGCAGTTTGATTCGGCTAGCGGGCGCCTACAATGAGCAGTTCTTC.

For this clone: An end of the junction differs from the germline gene, which may be a read error. The chain links TRBV7-7 to TRBJ2-7; possibly TRBD2 for D (5 bases). The CDR3 consists of 13 residues. Germline lookup yields CDR1 SSHAT and CDR2 FNYEAQ (reference sequence). The CDR3 DNA follows: TGTGCCAGCAGCCTAGCTCCCCTCTACGAGCAGTACTTC. Amino acid sequence: CASSLAPLYEQYF.

The chain has TRBV7-8 and TRBJ1-6; 9 bases are shared with TRBD1. The V segment lost 5 bases and the J segment 10 bases; nucleotides outside the gene matches: 3. CDR1 and CDR2 from the germline V gene are SGHVS and FQNEAQ. This CDR3 is built from 13 residues. CDR3 sequence (DNA): TGTGCCAGCAGCCGGGACAGGGAATCACCCCTCCACTTT. Residues: CASSRDRESPLHF. Full variable domain (rest looked up from reference TRBV7-8 and TRBJ1-6): GAGVSQSPRYKVAKRGQDVALRCDPISGHVSLFWYQQALGQGPEFLTYFQNEAQLDKSGLPSDRFFAERPEGSVSTLKIQRTQQEDSAVYLCASSRDRESPLHFGNGTRLTVT.

The chain combines TRBV5-6 with TRBJ1-2, with 8 bases that match TRBD1. With 6 bases clipped from V and 6 bases from J, the junction kept 19 bases outside the gene matches. CDR3 size: 17 residues. CDR1 is SGHDT, CDR2 YYEEEE, per germline. For the CDR3, the DNA is TGTGCCAGCATCTCTTCTCACAGGGGGGGGCCCCGTGATGGCTACACCTTC. Its protein is CASISSHRGGPRDGYTF. Drawing the rest from reference TRBV5-6 and TRBJ1-2, the complete variable domain is DAGVTQSPTHLIKTRGQQVTLRCSPKSGHDTVSWYQQALGQGPQFIFQYYEEEERQRGNFPDRFSGHQFPNYSSELNVNALLLGDSALYLCASISSHRGGPRDGYTFGSGTRLTVV.

The chain carries TRBV27 and TRBJ1-2; D perhaps matches TRBD1 (6 bases). This CDR3 contains 15 residues. The germline V and J ends were trimmed by 6 bases and 4 bases, with 18 bases remaining between them. Germline loops: CDR1 MNHEY, CDR2 SMNVEV (reference sequence). The CDR3 DNA sequence: TGTGCCAGCAGCCCCTCGGGGGGGCGCACCTATGGCTACACCTTC. Protein sequence: CASSPSGGRTYGYTF.

Worth noting for this clone: The same CDR3 arises from other DNA sequences in this sample as well. The CDR3 DNA reads TGTGCCTGGTCGGGACAGGGCAATCAGCCCCAGCATTTT. This codes for CAWSGQGNQPQHF. The genes are TRBV30 and TRBJ1-5; 8 bases agree with TRBD1. V lost 5 bases, J lost 2 bases, and 2 bases stayed unmatched. Germline lookup yields CDR1 GTSNPN and CDR2 SVGIG (reference sequence). The CDR3 totals 13 residues.

The CDR3 DNA follows: TGCGCCAGCAGCCAAAACCCGGGACCCTTCCAGCAGTACTTC. Protein product: CASSQNPGPFQQYF. V usage is TRBV4-3 and J usage is TRBJ2-7; the D gene could be TRBD1 or TRBD2 (5 bases each). CDR1 and CDR2 (germline): LGHNA, YSLEER. The V and J ends lost 2 bases and 8 bases respectively, with 16 bases between them. The CDR3 has 14 residues.

DNA for the CDR3: TGTGCCAGCAGTACAAGGGGGCGACGCGGGGAGCTGTTTTTT. Translation gives CASSTRGRRGELFF. V usage is TRBV5-6 and J usage is TRBJ2-2, with TRBD1 identical over 7 bases. The CDR3 has 14 residues. Germline lookup yields CDR1 SGHDT and CDR2 YYEEEE. V gave up 5 bases and J gave up 7 bases; unmatched junction bases: 8. Full variable domain (remainder filled in from reference TRBV5-6 and TRBJ2-2): DAGVTQSPTHLIKTRGQQVTLRCSPKSGHDTVSWYQQALGQGPQFIFQYYEEEERQRGNFPDRFSGHQFPNYSSELNVNALLLGDSALYLCASSTRGRRGELFFGEGSRLTVL.

The CDR3 bases are TGTGCCAGCAGCTTAGAGGGGAGCCGTTTATATCAGCCCCAGCATTTT. It is translated as CASSLEGSRLYQPQHF. V and J are TRBV7-2 and TRBJ1-5, with a weak D call TRBD1 (5 bases). The CDR3 has 16 amino acids. V was cut by 1 base and J by 5 bases, with 15 bases left in between. From germline, CDR1 is SGHTA and CDR2 FQGNSA.

This clone was found a few times. The chain couples TRBV30 to TRBJ1-1; D perhaps matches TRBD1 (6 bases). Trimming removed 2 bases from V and 6 bases from J, with 13 bases in between. The germline V gene has CDR1 GTSNPN and CDR2 SVGIG (reference sequence). The CDR3 covers 13 residues. This CDR3 reads CAWSIQGNAEAFF. In nucleotides, the CDR3 is TGTGCCTGGAGTATACAGGGTAACGCTGAAGCTTTCTTT.

This CDR3 reads CASSSPGSGQEVSYF. The CDR3 DNA is TGTGCCAGCAGCTCCCCTGGGTCGGGACAAGAGGTATCCTACTTC. The chain joins TRBV28 to TRBJ2-4; D may be TRBD1 (6 bases). The V and J ends lost 6 bases and 16 bases respectively, with 28 bases between them. From germline, CDR1 is MDHEN and CDR2 SYDVKM. CDR3 size: 15 residues. Filled out from reference TRBV28 and TRBJ2-4, the complete variable domain reads DVKVTQSSRYLVKRTGEKVFLECVQDMDHENMFWYRQDPGLGLRLIYFSYDVKMKEKGDIPEGYSVSREKKERFSLILESASTNQTSMYLCASSSPGSGQEVSYFGAGTRLSVL.

The V gene is TRBV11-3, the J gene TRBJ2-3, with TRBD1 as a possible D gene (7 bases). V was pared by 5 bases and J by 4 bases, with 10 bases between. In germline, CDR1 is SGHNT, CDR2 YENEEA. CDR3 length equals 13 residues. The CDR3 protein is CASSRGTADTQYF. The CDR3 DNA is TGTGCCAGCAGCCGCGGGACAGCAGATACGCAGTATTTT.

This chain joins TRBV6-6 and TRBJ2-7; D could derive from TRBD1 or TRBD2 (6 bases each). V was cut by 6 bases and J by 0 bases, with 15 bases left in between. Germline values: CDR1 MNHNY, CDR2 SVGAGI (reference sequence). This CDR3 contains 15 residues. Written as DNA, the CDR3 is TGTGCCAGCAGCCCCGGGGGCGAACTCTCCTACGAGCAGTACTTC. Translation: CASSPGGELSYEQYF.

This chain uses TRBV30 with TRBJ1-5, with D perhaps TRBD1 (6 bases). Trimming left V 0 bases short and J 3 bases short, with 15 bases between. The CDR3 is 16 residues long. In germline, CDR1 is GTSNPN, CDR2 SVGIG (reference sequence). The CDR3 DNA is TGTGCCTGGAGTGTCCCAGGGGAGGTTTTCAATCAGCCCCAGCATTTT. This encodes CAWSVPGEVFNQPQHF. The variable domain in full, with the rest retrieved from reference TRBV30 and TRBJ1-5, is SQTIHQWPATLVQPVGSPLSLECTVEGTSNPNLYWYRQAAGRGLQLLFYSVGIGQISSEVPQNLSASRPQDRQFILSSKKLLLSDSGFYLCAWSVPGEVFNQPQHFGDGTRLSIL.

V gene TRBV27 combines with J gene TRBJ2-5; 9 nucleotides match TRBD2. The DNA matches TRBJ2-7 better at its end, which makes the J call doubtful. The CDR3 is 14 amino acids. Germline V gene data show CDR1 as MNHEY and CDR2 as SMNVEV (reference sequence). The CDR3 sequence is CASSREGGGSEQYF. In DNA form, the CDR3 reads TGTGCCAGCTCGCGGGAGGGCGGAGGTTCCGAGCAGTACTTC.

CDR3 protein: CASSLALAGGDNEQFF. Written as DNA, the CDR3 is TGTGCCAGCAGCTTAGCATTAGCGGGAGGCGACAATGAGCAGTTCTTC. J is TRBJ2-1 and V is TRBV7-2; 10 nucleotides match TRBD2. Trimming took 0 bases from V and 5 from J; bases not matched to a gene: 4. From germline, CDR1 is SGHTA and CDR2 FQGNSA. The CDR3 consists of 16 residues.

The rearrangement uses TRBV6-5 and TRBJ1-1; D ambiguous. From germline, CDR1 is MNHEY and CDR2 SVGAGI. V was pared by 6 bases and J by 4 bases, with 12 bases between. This CDR3 spans 13 amino acids. The CDR3 reads CASSKQSGTEAFF. DNA for the CDR3: TGTGCCAGCAGCAAACAATCCGGCACTGAAGCTTTCTTT.

The chain uses TRBV5-1 and TRBJ2-3; weak D call: TRBD2 (5 bases). The ends were cut back, 0 bases at V and 5 bases at J, with 13 bases in the middle. Germline V gene lookup returns CDR1 SGHRS and CDR2 YFSETQ. This CDR3 region has 15 residues. The CDR3 bases are TGCGCCAGCAGCTTGGTAGCGCGCCCTAAAGATACGCAGTATTTT. This sequence encodes CASSLVARPKDTQYF.

This clone has just one count. The chain has TRBV5-4 and TRBJ2-1; D ambiguous. The CDR3 has 16 amino acids. Germline V gene lookup returns CDR1 SGHNT and CDR2 YYREEE (reference sequence). Trimming removed 4 bases from V and 3 bases from J, with 17 bases in between. The chain's CDR3 is CASSPTDLTDYNEQFF. CDR3 DNA: TGTGCCAGCAGCCCAACAGACCTCACGGACTACAATGAGCAGTTCTTC.

V gene TRBV30 combines with J gene TRBJ2-7; 7 bases map to TRBD1. Germline V lookup: CDR1 GTSNPN, CDR2 SVGIG (reference sequence). The CDR3 covers 12 residues. The trim removed 4 bases at V and 3 bases at J, leaving 3 bases unmatched. This CDR3 reads CAWTGTDYEQYF. The DNA of the CDR3 is TGTGCCTGGACCGGGACAGACTACGAGCAGTACTTC.

This clone was observed once. The rearrangement joins TRBV5-1 to TRBJ2-5; 12 bases agree with TRBD2. Per germline, CDR1 SGHRS and CDR2 YFSETQ. This CDR3 is 16 amino acids long. Trimming at V came to 8 bases and at J to 4 bases, leaving 12 bases not matched to a gene. The DNA for the CDR3 is TGCGCCAGTAGTCGCCGACTAGCGGGAGATGGAGAGACCCAGTACTTC. Protein: CASSRRLAGDGETQYF. Filled out from reference TRBV5-1 and TRBJ2-5, the complete variable domain reads KAGVTQTPRYLIKTRGQQVTLSCSPISGHRSVSWYQQTPGQGLQFLFEYFSETQRNKGNFPGRFSGRQFSNSRSEMNVSTLELGDSALYLCASSRRLAGDGETQYFGPGTRLLVL.

The gene calls are TRBV6-1 and TRBJ1-5, with D maybe TRBD1 (5 bases). CDR3 length: 20 residues. Trimming shortened V by 0 bases and J by 6 bases, and 27 bases separated the two germline ends. The germline V gene has CDR1 MNHNS and CDR2 SASEGT. The CDR3 DNA reads TGTGCCAGCAGTGAAGCCCCGCCCTCGGGACGCCCACGGTTCAGTCAGCCCCAGCATTTT. Translation gives CASSEAPPSGRPRFSQPQHF.

V is TRBV6-1 and J is TRBJ1-2; tentatively, D is TRBD1 (6 bases). The CDR3 is 15 amino acids. Germline V gene lookup returns CDR1 MNHNS and CDR2 SASEGT. V gave up 9 bases and J gave up 7 bases, with 24 bases separating them. CDR3 in DNA: TGTGCCAGTGAGAGAGAAGACAGGCGGCTGAGTGGCTACACCTTC. Translating it yields CASEREDRRLSGYTF.

This chain connects TRBV28 to TRBJ2-7, with 8 bases lining up with TRBD2. Looked up from germline, CDR1 is MDHEN and CDR2 is SYDVKM. The CDR3 consists of 14 residues. After removal of 3 bases from V and 3 bases from J, the junction contained 4 bases not matched to a gene. The CDR3 is CASSLVAGIYEQYF. The CDR3 DNA follows: TGTGCCAGCAGTTTGGTAGCGGGGATCTACGAGCAGTACTTC. The full variable domain, with the rest looked up from reference TRBV28 and TRBJ2-7, is DVKVTQSSRYLVKRTGEKVFLECVQDMDHENMFWYRQDPGLGLRLIYFSYDVKMKEKGDIPEGYSVSREKKERFSLILESASTNQTSMYLCASSLVAGIYEQYFGPGTRLTVT.

The J gene is TRBJ2-7, the V gene TRBV6-4; 10 nucleotides match TRBD2. Germline V lookup: CDR1 MRHNA, CDR2 SNTAGT. The CDR3 spans 18 residues. The V gene end was trimmed by 7 bases and the J gene end by 1 base; junction bases not matched to a gene: 16. The CDR3 region is CASTTGNGLAGVSYEQYF. The CDR3, as DNA: TGTGCCAGCACTACTGGAAATGGGCTAGCGGGAGTATCCTACGAGCAGTACTTC.

This clone showed up just once. V gene TRBV27 combines with J gene TRBJ1-5; D is unclear. Trimming shortened V by 3 bases and J by 1 base, and 7 bases separated the two germline ends. Per the germline V gene, CDR1 is MNHEY and CDR2 is SMNVEV (reference sequence). The CDR3 has 14 residues. This CDR3 reads CASSFQASNQPQHF. DNA of the CDR3: TGTGCCAGCAGTTTCCAGGCGAGCAATCAGCCCCAGCATTTT.

The rearrangement uses TRBV18 and TRBJ2-7; D is tentatively TRBD1 or TRBD2 (5 bases each). Germline values: CDR1 KGHSH, CDR2 LQKENI. The CDR3 extends over 15 amino acids. V was cut by 3 bases and J by 3 bases, with 15 bases left in between. The CDR3 DNA reads as TGTGCCAGCTCACCCCCAGACAGCGGAATCTACGAGCAGTACTTC. Protein sequence: CASSPPDSGIYEQYF.